These 15 T cell receptor beta chains were all obtained from the same sample, sequenced in a study of T cells in Graves' hyperthyroidism and ophthalmopathy. Amplification targeted TCR beta CDR3 regions from RNA transcripts. Carried out on the TCR CDR3, a first-round RT-PCR used the HTBI primer set. Via MiXCR, TCRdb re-called the multiplex PCR reads, giving one row per CDR3 protein. The sample shows some 510,000 distinct CDR3 sequences, 20% to 25% of them seen only once. The sample taken for sequencing was blood. These receptors originate from a man between 18 and 29 years old with Graves' hyperthyroidism.

In its sample, this clonotype was seen a few times. In nucleotides, the CDR3 is TGTGCCAGCAGCCCGACAGGGAACTTGGGCTACACCTTC. This gives the protein CASSPTGNLGYTF. The chain is built from TRBV6-1 and TRBJ1-2, with TRBD1 matching over 7 bases. V lost 6 bases, J lost 8 bases, and 9 bases stayed unmatched. The CDR3 spans 13 residues. Germline loops: CDR1 MNHNS, CDR2 SASEGT.

There are many counts of this clonotype. V and J are TRBV6-1 and TRBJ1-2; possibly TRBD1 for D (5 bases). V lost 6 bases to trimming and J lost 4 bases, with 12 bases between them. CDR1 and CDR2 from the germline V gene are MNHNS and SASEGT. The CDR3 loop spans 13 amino acids. CDR3 loop: CASRWTGPYGYTF. CDR3 bases: TGTGCCAGCAGGTGGACGGGACCCTATGGCTACACCTTC.

This clonotype was observed a few times. This sequence joins TRBV12-3 or TRBV12-4 and TRBJ2-7, with 8 bases identical to TRBD2. V lost 1 base and J lost 7; bases outside the gene matches: 9. CDR3 length equals 15 residues. As DNA, the CDR3 is TGTGCCAGCAGTTTAGGTGTCGGGGGGGCTTTAGAGCAGTACTTC. Its protein product is CASSLGVGGALEQYF.

V gene TRBV4-1 combines with J gene TRBJ1-2; D not resolved. V was shortened by 0 bases and J by 5 bases, with 13 bases between the two germline ends. This CDR3 contains 15 residues. Germline values: CDR1 MGHRA, CDR2 YSYEKL. This CDR3 is CASSQELAERYGYTF. The CDR3, as DNA: TGCGCCAGCAGCCAAGAACTTGCCGAGAGGTATGGCTACACCTTC.

This clonotype was counted many times. The rearrangement joins TRBV6-1 to TRBJ1-2; 9 nucleotides agree with TRBD1. CDR1 is MNHNS and CDR2 is SASEGT in the germline V gene. With 1 base clipped from V and 5 bases from J, the junction kept 2 bases outside the gene matches. The CDR3 extends over 14 amino acids. The CDR3 loop reads CASSEDRGRYGYTF. In DNA form, the CDR3 reads TGTGCCAGCAGTGAAGACAGGGGGCGGTATGGCTACACCTTC.

This clonotype has a count of ten or more. V gene TRBV9 combines with J gene TRBJ1-1; TRBD1 is a possible D gene (5 bases). The CDR3 spans 17 residues. Deletions cut 0 bases from V and 1 base from J, with 16 bases between. The germline V gene has CDR1 SGDLS and CDR2 YYNGEE. CDR3 residues: CASSVASGGGGNTEAFF. The DNA for the CDR3 is TGTGCCAGCAGCGTAGCTTCGGGGGGAGGAGGGAACACTGAAGCTTTCTTT.

The chain recombines TRBV5-1 with TRBJ2-2; D could derive from TRBD1 or TRBD2 (5 bases each). The germline gives CDR1 SGHRS, CDR2 YFSETQ. Trimming took off 4 bases at V and 5 bases at J, with 18 bases between the two ends. The CDR3 spans 16 residues. Here the CDR3 DNA reads TGCGCCAGCAGCCTGGGGACCGTGCAAGTGACCGGGGAGCTGTTTTTT. Its protein product is CASSLGTVQVTGELFF.

This clonotype was counted only a few times. V and J are TRBV3-1 and TRBJ2-5, with a tentative D call TRBD1 (5 bases). V was cut by 0 bases and J by 8 bases, with 22 bases left in between. The CDR3 totals 17 residues. Germline CDR1 and CDR2: LGHDT and YNNKEL (reference sequence). The CDR3 DNA follows: TGTGCCAGCAGCCAAGAAGGCAGACAGACAAGAAAGAACACCCAGTACTTC. It encodes CASSQEGRQTRKNTQYF.

This clonotype was recorded a few times. This chain uses TRBV19 with TRBJ2-2; tentatively, D is TRBD1 (6 bases). V was trimmed by 5 bases and J by 7 bases, leaving 11 bases between them. There are 13 residues in the CDR3. Germline loops: CDR1 LNHDA, CDR2 SQIVND (reference sequence). The CDR3 is CASSLQGHGELFF. Written as DNA, the CDR3 is TGTGCCAGTAGTCTACAGGGTCACGGGGAGCTGTTTTTT. The variable domain in full, with the rest retrieved from reference TRBV19 and TRBJ2-2, is DGGITQSPKYLFRKEGQNVTLSCEQNLNHDAMYWYRQDPGQGLRLIYYSQIVNDFQKGDIAEGYSVSREKKESFPLTVTSAQKNPTAFYLCASSLQGHGELFFGEGSRLTVL.

The chain is built from TRBV14 and TRBJ1-2; tentatively, D is TRBD1 (5 bases). The CDR3 is 12 amino acids. Trimming removed 4 bases at V and 6 bases at J, with 9 bases between. Per the germline V gene, CDR1 is SGHDN and CDR2 is FVKESK. The CDR3 spells CASSPKGHGYTF. The CDR3 DNA reads TGTGCCAGCAGCCCCAAGGGACATGGCTACACCTTC. The full variable domain, with the rest looked up from reference TRBV14 and TRBJ1-2, is EAGVTQFPSHSVIEKGQTVTLRCDPISGHDNLYWYRRVMGKEIKFLLHFVKESKQDESGMPNNRFLAERTGGTYSTLKVQPAELEDSGVYFCASSPKGHGYTFGSGTRLTVV.

The chain is built from TRBV30 and TRBJ2-6, with 11 bases fitting TRBD2. V lost 2 bases, J lost 1 base, and 4 bases stayed unmatched. The length of the CDR3 is 17 residues. Germline V gene sequence: CDR1 GTSNPN, CDR2 SVGIG (reference sequence). CDR3 coding DNA: TGTGCCTGGAGTTTTACTAGCGGGGGTTCTGGGGCCAACGTCCTGACTTTC. Encoded protein: CAWSFTSGGSGANVLTF.

About this clonotype: This may come from a read error, since a much larger clone is one base off. This chain connects TRBV7-2 to TRBJ2-5, with D tentatively TRBD1 or TRBD2 (6 bases each). This CDR3 contains 13 residues. Germline V gene lookup returns CDR1 SGHTA and CDR2 FQGNSA. Written as DNA, the CDR3 is TGTGCCAGCAGCATGACAGGAGGGGAGACCCAGCACTTC. This sequence encodes CASSMTGGETQHF. Full variable domain (missing parts from reference TRBV7-2 and TRBJ2-5): GAGVSQSPSNKVTEKGKDVELRCDPISGHTALYWYRQSLGQGLEFLIYFQGNSAPDKSGLPSDRFSAERTGGSVSTLTIQRTQQEDSAVYLCASSMTGGETQHFGPGTRLLVL.

This clonotype was observed many times. The V and J genes are TRBV11-2 and TRBJ2-7; 13 nucleotides agree with TRBD2. Looked up from germline, CDR1 is SGHAT and CDR2 is FQNNGV. The CDR3 is 17 residues long. J was trimmed by 1 base and V by 6 bases; bases with no gene match: 9. The CDR3 DNA is TGTGCCAGCAGTTTGTCGGGACTAGCGGGGACATCCTACGAGCAGTACTTC. Translation: CASSLSGLAGTSYEQYF.

This clonotype was picked up many times. This rearrangement joins TRBV12-3 or TRBV12-4 to TRBJ1-2, with 12 nucleotides matching TRBD1. The CDR3 spans 14 residues. J was trimmed by 8 bases and V by 8 bases; bases with no gene match: 9. As DNA, the CDR3 is TGTGCCAGCCTAATGGGACAGGGGGCAGGCGGCTACACCTTC. Translating gives CASLMGQGAGGYTF.

There are many counts of this clonotype. One end of the junction is discordant with germline, which a read error may explain. V and J are TRBV12-3 or TRBV12-4 and TRBJ1-2; weak D call: TRBD1 (5 bases). The CDR3 consists of 14 residues. CDR3 DNA: TGTGCCAGCAGCTTAGGGAGGGGAAACTATGGCTACACCTTC. The encoded protein is CASSLGRGNYGYTF.